Below are 17 T cell receptor beta chains sequenced from a single sample in a study of blood T cell repertoires in COVID-19. Some clones are missing from TCRdb's copy, which holds only in-frame ones; the method was immunoSEQ multiplex PCR. This sample yields fewer than 85,000 clones, of which 65% to 80% are seen a single time; approximately 25% belongs to the top ten. Sample: peripheral blood. The receptors were gathered from a man in his 60s with active or convalescent COVID-19.

This chain connects TRBV4-1 to TRBJ2-2; 8 nucleotides align to TRBD2. The CDR3 runs to 21 residues. Germline V gene sequence: CDR1 MGHRA, CDR2 YSYEKL. V shed 0 bases, J shed 6 bases, and the junction held 21 bases outside the gene matches. CDR3 coding DNA: TGCGCCAGCAGCCAAGATAGTCTTCGGGGGGTTGGCGGGGGGAGCCCCGGGGAGCTGTTTTTT. This encodes CASSQDSLRGVGGGSPGELFF.

The chain combines TRBV5-4 with TRBJ2-1; D is possibly TRBD2 (7 bases). Germline assignment: CDR1 SGHNT and CDR2 YYREEE (reference sequence). The CDR3 covers 15 residues. V gave up 7 bases and J gave up 9 bases, with 23 bases separating them. The CDR3 loop is CASANGGLVRGEQFF. Written as DNA, the CDR3 is TGTGCCAGCGCCAACGGGGGGCTAGTACGGGGTGAGCAGTTCTTC.

The chain carries TRBV3-1 (or the pseudogene TRBV3-2) and TRBJ2-7; tentative D call: TRBD1 (5 bases). Germline CDR1 is LGHDT and CDR2 is YNNKEL (reference sequence). The CDR3 runs 14 residues. V was cut by 4 bases and J by 3 bases, with 13 bases left in between. The CDR3 protein is CASSRRDSYYEQYF. The CDR3 coding sequence is TGTGCCAGCAGCCGCCGCGACAGCTACTACGAGCAGTACTTC.

This clone was observed at least ten times. V and J are TRBV4-1 and TRBJ2-2; no firm D call. There are 15 residues in the CDR3. V shed 0 bases and J shed 6 bases, with 11 bases lying between them. Germline-derived CDR1 and CDR2 are MGHRA and YSYEKL. The CDR3 spells CASSQDRQESGELFF. The CDR3 DNA follows: TGCGCCAGCAGCCAAGATCGCCAAGAGTCCGGGGAGCTGTTTTTT.

CDR3 loop: CASSVAGATDTQYF. DNA for the CDR3: TGTGCCAGCAGTGTTGCGGGGGCCACAGATACGCAGTATTTT. The chain carries TRBV2 and TRBJ2-3, with a tentative D call TRBD2 (7 bases). The CDR3 covers 14 residues. The germline gives CDR1 SNHLY, CDR2 FYNNEI. V was trimmed by 4 bases and J by 2 bases, leaving 10 bases between them.

The chain joins TRBV7-6 to TRBJ1-1, with D unclear. The V and J ends lost 1 base and 3 bases respectively, with 6 bases between them. The germline CDR1 and CDR2 sequences are SGHVS and FNYEAQ. The CDR3 has 13 amino acids. The CDR3 nucleotides read TGTGCCAGCAGCTTAGAGGCGGACACTGAAGCTTTCTTT. Protein sequence: CASSLEADTEAFF.

The rearrangement joins TRBV11-2 to TRBJ1-1, with a weak D call TRBD1 (6 bases). Germline values: CDR1 SGHAT, CDR2 FQNNGV. With 3 bases removed from V and 4 bases from J, the gap between germline ends came to 15 bases. The CDR3 is made up of 15 amino acids. CDR3 protein: CASSLGTPRATEAFF. CDR3 sequence (DNA): TGTGCCAGCAGCTTGGGGACACCGAGGGCCACTGAAGCTTTCTTT.

This clone was observed a handful of times. The V gene is TRBV5-1, the J gene TRBJ2-1; a possible D gene is TRBD1 (5 bases). The germline V and J ends were trimmed by 0 bases and 2 bases, with 15 bases remaining between them. CDR1 is SGHRS and CDR2 is YFSETQ in the germline V gene. The CDR3 totals 17 residues. The CDR3 nucleotides are TGCGCCAGCAGCTTGGTAAGGGGCGAAAACCCCTACAATGAGCAGTTCTTC. This encodes CASSLVRGENPYNEQFF. Combining the CDR3 with reference TRBV5-1 and TRBJ2-1 gives the whole variable domain KAGVTQTPRYLIKTRGQQVTLSCSPISGHRSVSWYQQTPGQGLQFLFEYFSETQRNKGNFPGRFSGRQFSNSRSEMNVSTLELGDSALYLCASSLVRGENPYNEQFFGPGTRLTVL.

This sequence joins TRBV5-4 and TRBJ2-1, with TRBD2 matching over 12 bases. The CDR3 has 15 amino acids. J lost 10 bases, V lost 0 bases, and 5 bases had no gene match. Germline lookup yields CDR1 SGHNT and CDR2 YYREEE (reference sequence). CDR3: CASSLASGGAWEQFF. The DNA of the CDR3 is TGTGCCAGCAGCTTGGCTAGCGGGGGGGCCTGGGAGCAGTTCTTC. The full variable domain, with the rest looked up from reference TRBV5-4 and TRBJ2-1, is ETGVTQSPTHLIKTRGQQVTLRCSSQSGHNTVSWYQQALGQGPQFIFQYYREEENGRGNFPPRFSGLQFPNYSSELNVNALELDDSALYLCASSLASGGAWEQFFGPGTRLTVL.

CDR3 sequence reads: CASSGAGRTEAFF. CDR3 DNA sequence: TGTGCCAGCAGCGGGGCTGGGCGCACTGAAGCTTTCTTT. The chain uses TRBV9 and TRBJ1-1, with D unclear. The germline V gene has CDR1 SGDLS and CDR2 YYNGEE. The V and J ends lost 3 bases and 4 bases respectively, with 10 bases between them. This CDR3 is 13 amino acids long.

V and J are TRBV30 and TRBJ1-6, with 11 nucleotides matching TRBD1. The trim removed 3 bases at V and 6 bases at J, leaving 4 bases unmatched. This CDR3 has 15 amino acids. CDR1 and CDR2 from the germline V gene are GTSNPN and SVGIG (reference sequence). Here the CDR3 reads CAWRPGQGVNSPLHF. The DNA for the CDR3 is TGTGCCTGGAGGCCGGGACAGGGGGTTAATTCACCCCTCCACTTT. Complete variable domain (other parts from reference TRBV30 and TRBJ1-6): SQTIHQWPATLVQPVGSPLSLECTVEGTSNPNLYWYRQAAGRGLQLLFYSVGIGQISSEVPQNLSASRPQDRQFILSSKKLLLSDSGFYLCAWRPGQGVNSPLHFGNGTRLTVT.

The chain carries TRBV29-1 and TRBJ1-2; a weak D match, TRBD1 (6 bases). Germline V gives CDR1 SQVTM, CDR2 ANQGSEA. The CDR3 is made up of 12 amino acids. Trimming cost V 6 bases and J 8 bases, with 16 bases left between them. The CDR3 coding sequence is TGCAGCGTCGCCGGACAGACTGGGGGCTACACCTTC. It specifies CSVAGQTGGYTF.

This sequence joins TRBV27 and TRBJ2-5; the D is unclear. This CDR3 region has 14 residues. V was pared by 8 bases and J by 5 bases, with 18 bases between. The germline CDR1 and CDR2 sequences are MNHEY and SMNVEV (reference sequence). Here the CDR3 DNA reads TGTGCCAGCCGGATTAATGGCCACGGGGAGACCCAGTACTTC. It encodes CASRINGHGETQYF.

The chain links TRBV7-9 to TRBJ1-4, with a possible D match to TRBD1 (5 bases). The length of the CDR3 is 17 residues. In germline, CDR1 is SEHNR, CDR2 FQNEAQ (reference sequence). Trimming stripped 4 bases from V and 2 bases from J, with 17 bases between. CDR3 sequence: CASSSTLQGSTNEKLFF. In nucleotides, the CDR3 is TGTGCCAGCAGCTCCACCCTGCAGGGTTCGACTAATGAAAAACTGTTTTTT.

This chain links TRBV5-1 with TRBJ2-3; 7 bases map to TRBD2. The CDR3 totals 14 residues. The germline V gene has CDR1 SGHRS and CDR2 YFSETQ. J gave up 2 bases and V 3 bases, and 3 bases lay outside the gene matches. The CDR3 DNA reads TGCGCCAGCAGCTGGGGGACTAACACAGATACGCAGTATTTT. Its translation is CASSWGTNTDTQYF.

The chain recombines TRBV7-2 with TRBJ2-1; perhaps TRBD1 as D (5 bases). The CDR3 length is 13 residues. CDR1 SGHTA and CDR2 FQGNSA come from the germline V gene. V shed 2 bases and J shed 15 bases, with 17 bases lying between them. The CDR3 DNA follows: TGTGCCAGCAGCTTAATAAGGGGTCAAACCTGGTTCTTC. It translates to CASSLIRGQTWFF.

The V and J genes are TRBV4-3 and TRBJ2-3; 7 bases line up with TRBD1. After removal of 3 bases from V and 0 bases from J, the junction contained 9 bases not matched to a gene. Germline V gene lookup returns CDR1 LGHNA and CDR2 YSLEER. The length of the CDR3 is 17 residues. The CDR3 region has the DNA TGCGCCAGCAGCCAGGGGACAGCACAGCCTAGCACAGATACGCAGTATTTT. Residues: CASSQGTAQPSTDTQYF.